Following are 11 T cell receptor beta chains from one sample sequenced in a study of blood T cell repertoires in COVID-19. Assay used: immunoSEQ multiplex PCR; TCRdb lists only in-frame clones, some missing. There are 240,000 or so clones in the sample; approximately 84% occur only once, and 2.5% to 3.5% lies in the top ten. Sequences were obtained from PBMCs or T cells enriched from blood (not recorded which). The receptors were gathered from a woman between 40 and 55 years old with acute COVID-19.

This chain connects TRBV14 to TRBJ2-1; weak D call: TRBD2 (5 bases). The CDR3 sequence is 15 residues long. The ends were cut back, 4 bases at V and 0 bases at J, with 10 bases in the middle. Germline CDR1 SGHDN, CDR2 FVKESK. CDR3 sequence: CASSPSLSSYNEQFF. CDR3 nucleotide sequence: TGTGCCAGCAGCCCTAGCCTGAGCTCCTACAATGAGCAGTTCTTC.

The rearrangement joins TRBV24-1 to TRBJ2-3; a weak D match, TRBD1 (6 bases). This CDR3 is built from 11 residues. Germline V gene lookup returns CDR1 KGHDR and CDR2 SFDVKD. V shed 9 bases and J shed 3 bases, with 6 bases lying between them. CDR3 protein: CATGQTDTQYF. DNA for the CDR3: TGTGCCACCGGACAGACAGATACGCAGTATTTT.

This sequence joins TRBV27 and TRBJ2-7, with TRBD2 matching 15 bases. Germline CDR1 is MNHEY and CDR2 is SMNVEV (reference sequence). V dropped 0 bases and J dropped 5; count of bases not matched to a gene: 2. CDR3 length: 16 residues. The DNA for the CDR3 is TGTGCCAGCAGTTTATCCGGGACTAGCGGGAGGCACGAGCAGTACTTC. This sequence encodes CASSLSGTSGRHEQYF.

J is TRBJ2-1 and V is TRBV11-2, with TRBD2 as a possible D gene (6 bases). Germline CDR1 and CDR2: SGHAT and FQNNGV. The CDR3 spans 13 residues. Trimming left V 2 bases short and J 8 bases short, with 10 bases between. The CDR3 sequence is CASSLQTSYEQFF. In DNA, the CDR3 is TGTGCCAGCAGCTTACAAACTAGCTATGAGCAGTTCTTC.

The rearrangement links TRBV4-2 to TRBJ2-7, with D possibly TRBD1 on 6 matching bases. CDR1 LGHNA and CDR2 YNFKEQ come from the germline V gene. Trimming left V 0 bases short and J 0 bases short, with 12 bases between. CDR3 length: 16 residues. The CDR3 coding sequence is TGTGCCAGCAGCCAAGAGGGACACACGAGCTCCTACGAGCAGTACTTC. Translated: CASSQEGHTSSYEQYF.

The J gene is TRBJ2-7, the V gene TRBV5-1; maybe TRBD2 (5 bases). The V and J ends lost 4 bases and 3 bases respectively, with 20 bases between them. Germline assignment: CDR1 SGHRS and CDR2 YFSETQ. CDR3 length: 16 amino acids. The CDR3 protein is CASSPEGGGEGYEQYF. The CDR3 DNA reads as TGCGCCAGCAGCCCCGAAGGCGGAGGCGAGGGCTACGAGCAGTACTTC.

The chain carries TRBV7-9 and TRBJ1-1; D not certain. Trimming took 3 bases from V and 0 from J, leaving 5 bases between them. There are 13 residues in the CDR3. The germline CDR1 and CDR2 sequences are SEHNR and FQNEAQ (reference sequence). CDR3 nucleotide sequence: TGTGCCAGCAGCTTTAATATGAACACTGAAGCTTTCTTT. Residues: CASSFNMNTEAFF.

The chain joins TRBV14 to TRBJ1-1, with D possibly TRBD1 on 5 matching bases. This CDR3 is built from 13 residues. The germline V and J ends were trimmed by 3 bases and 7 bases, with 12 bases remaining between them. Germline CDR1 and CDR2: SGHDN and FVKESK. The CDR3 protein is CASSHSQDSEAFF. The CDR3 DNA is TGTGCCAGCAGCCACTCCCAAGACAGTGAAGCTTTCTTT.

The chain recombines TRBV24-1 with TRBJ2-5; TRBD2 agrees at 7 bases. Germline CDR1 and CDR2: KGHDR and SFDVKD. This CDR3 has 16 amino acids. V shed 2 bases, J shed 5 bases, and the junction held 10 bases outside the gene matches. CDR3 nucleotides: TGTGCCACCAGTGATTGGCCCGGGGCGGGAGTGGAGACCCAGTACTTC. Translating it yields CATSDWPGAGVETQYF.

The chain carries TRBV19 and TRBJ2-7; 13 bases are a match to TRBD2. The junction had 10 bases not matched to a gene; V was cut back by 7 bases and J by 4 bases. Per the germline V gene, CDR1 is LNHDA and CDR2 is SQIVND (reference sequence). This CDR3 is 16 amino acids long. The CDR3: CASTPGTSGALYEQYF. The CDR3 DNA reads TGTGCCAGTACCCCCGGGACTAGCGGGGCCCTTTACGAGCAGTACTTC.

The chain joins TRBV10-3 to TRBJ1-5, with a possible D match to TRBD1 (6 bases). CDR1 is ENHRY and CDR2 is SYGVKD in the germline V gene. V lost 0 bases to trimming and J lost 7 bases, with 7 bases between them. This CDR3 region has 13 residues. Here the CDR3 reads CAISESGGQPQHF. The CDR3 DNA is TGTGCCATCAGTGAGTCAGGGGGACAGCCCCAGCATTTT.